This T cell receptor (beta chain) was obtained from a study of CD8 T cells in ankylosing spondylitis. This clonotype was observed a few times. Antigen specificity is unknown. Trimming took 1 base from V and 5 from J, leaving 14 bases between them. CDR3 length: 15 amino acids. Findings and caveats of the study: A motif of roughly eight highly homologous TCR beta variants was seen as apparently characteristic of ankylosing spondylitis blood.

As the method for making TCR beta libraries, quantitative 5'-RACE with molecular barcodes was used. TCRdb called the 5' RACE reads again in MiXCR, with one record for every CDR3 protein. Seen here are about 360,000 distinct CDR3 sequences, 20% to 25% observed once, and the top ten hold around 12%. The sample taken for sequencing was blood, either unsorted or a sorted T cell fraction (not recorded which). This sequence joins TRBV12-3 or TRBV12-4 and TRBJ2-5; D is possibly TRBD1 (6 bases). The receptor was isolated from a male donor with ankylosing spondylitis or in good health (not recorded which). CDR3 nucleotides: TGTGCCAGCAGTTTAGGCCAGGGGTACGGTGAGACCCAGTACTTC. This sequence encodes CASSLGQGYGETQYF.